This TCR beta chain emerged from a study of cytomegalovirus exposure and HLA in healthy donors. Germline CDR1 reads LNHDA; CDR2 reads SQIVND (reference sequence). The CDR3 contains 10 residues. V shed 4 bases and J shed 12 bases, with 6 bases lying between them. As to this clone: What it binds is not known.

Profiling relied on immunoSEQ multiplex PCR, and the TCRdb table lists in-frame clones only, not all of them. The sample yields about 79,000 clones, approximately 93% seen once. Study-level results: The study listed roughly 160 cytomegalovirus-associated TCR beta chains.

This TCR came from a woman aged 25 to 45 in good health and CMV-seronegative. What was sequenced was PBMCs. This chain joins TRBV19 and TRBJ1-4, with D uncertain. CDR3 bases: TGTGCCAGTAGTAGGACTGAACTGTTTTTT. Encoded protein: CASSRTELFF.